This T cell receptor beta chain is from a study of blood T cell repertoires in COVID-19. Looked up from germline, CDR1 is KGHDR and CDR2 is SFDVKD. This CDR3 is 16 amino acids long. V was pared by 1 base and J by 0 bases, with 8 bases between. Participants had their cohort set by participant-reported clinical history. TCRdb's table, derived via immunoSEQ multiplex PCR, lists solely in-frame clones and lacks some. The table has 180,000 or so clones, over 65% seen once. The chain couples TRBV24-1 to TRBJ2-2; TRBD2 is a possible D gene (5 bases). Sample: PBMCs or T cells enriched from blood (not recorded which). The clonotype originates from a woman aged 45-60 years who had recovered from COVID-19. CDR3 DNA: TGTGCCACCAGTGATTTTGGGAGAGCGAACACCGGGGAGCTGTTTTTT. Its protein is CATSDFGRANTGELFF.